This TCR beta chain was found in a study of shared clonotypes between healthy human individuals. Study-wide context: The plates for each donor numbered three CD4 naive, three CD4 memory, two CD8 naive and one CD8 memory.

In germline, CDR1 is SEHNR, CDR2 FQNEAQ (reference sequence). The CDR3 is 18 residues long. Losses at the gene ends were 3 bases for V and 2 bases for J; bases not matched to a gene: 14. CD45RO-negative CD8 cells positively selected for CCR7 made up the naive population, which excluded terminally differentiated effector memory CD45RA+ cells. Clones were read by immunoSEQ multiplex PCR, and TCRdb kept only the in-frame ones, dropping some. This table has over 2 million clones, over 85% appearing once. The gene calls are TRBV7-9 and TRBJ2-7; 9 positions agree with TRBD2. Sequenced: naive CD8+ T cells sorted from blood. The clonotype comes from a man aged 18 to 29 in good health. CDR3 protein: CASSFGSSGAMQTYEQYF. The CDR3 bases are TGTGCCAGCAGCTTTGGTTCTAGCGGGGCCATGCAAACCTACGAGCAGTACTTC.